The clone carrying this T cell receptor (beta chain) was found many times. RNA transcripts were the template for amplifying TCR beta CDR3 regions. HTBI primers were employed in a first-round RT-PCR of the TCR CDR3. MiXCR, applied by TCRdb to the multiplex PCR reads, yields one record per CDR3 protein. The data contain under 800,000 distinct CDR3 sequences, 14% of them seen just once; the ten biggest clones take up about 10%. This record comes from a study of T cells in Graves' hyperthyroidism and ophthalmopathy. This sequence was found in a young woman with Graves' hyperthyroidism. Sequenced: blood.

CDR3 bases: TGTGCCAGCAACAGGGGACAGACGGACGGAAATGAGCAGTTCTTC. Its translation: CASNRGQTDGNEQFF. V and J are TRBV6-1 and TRBJ2-1; 7 nucleotides line up with TRBD1. CDR1 and CDR2 (germline): MNHNS, SASEGT. The V gene end was trimmed by 7 bases and the J gene end by 7 bases; junction bases not matched to a gene: 13. This CDR3 contains 15 residues.